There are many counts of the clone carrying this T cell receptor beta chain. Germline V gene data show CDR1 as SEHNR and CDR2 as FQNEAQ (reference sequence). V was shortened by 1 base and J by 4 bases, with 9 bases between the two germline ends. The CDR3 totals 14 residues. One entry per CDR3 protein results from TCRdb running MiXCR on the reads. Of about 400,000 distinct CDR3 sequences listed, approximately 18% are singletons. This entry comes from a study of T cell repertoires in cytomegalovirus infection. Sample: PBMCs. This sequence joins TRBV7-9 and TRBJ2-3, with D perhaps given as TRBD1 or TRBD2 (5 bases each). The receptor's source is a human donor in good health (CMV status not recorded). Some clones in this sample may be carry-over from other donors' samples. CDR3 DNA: TGTGCCAGCAGCTTAGGGTGGGGGTCAGATACGCAGTATTTT. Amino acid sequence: CASSLGWGSDTQYF.